The source of this T cell receptor (beta chain) is a study of blood T cell repertoires in COVID-19. Study-wide context: Sources were T cells, B-cell-depleted T cells, or PBMCs; the material itself was cDNA or gDNA.

Recruited during active infection, patients (from Seattle) were subsequently followed longitudinally. V lost 3 bases, J lost 0 bases, and 8 bases lay in between. This CDR3 has 14 amino acids. In germline, CDR1 is KGHSH, CDR2 LQKENI. Per the original data handling: Reference gene primers were amplified, and this amplification served to estimate nucleated cell counts. Generated by immunoSEQ multiplex PCR, the TCRdb table keeps only in-frame clones and is missing some. V and J calls and clone size are those listed in that table; D and trimming were worked out from the DNA. The sample holds 190,000 or so clones, about 93% seen once.

The rearrangement uses TRBV18 and TRBJ1-1, with D unresolved. The sequence derives from a man aged 25 to 45 with COVID-19, enrolled during active disease. Sequencing used peripheral blood. CDR3: CASSPRSMNTEAFF. For the CDR3, the DNA is TGTGCCAGCTCACCTCGGTCGATGAACACTGAAGCTTTCTTT. The entire variable domain, with the rest obtained from reference TRBV18 and TRBJ1-1, is as follows: NAGVMQNPRHLVRRRGQEARLRCSPMKGHSHVYWYRQLPEEGLKFMVYLQKENIIDESGMPKERFSAEFPKEGPSILRIQQVVRGDSAAYFCASSPRSMNTEAFFGQGTRLTVV.